The 9 T cell receptor beta chains presented below share a single source sample, sequenced in a study of T cell responses to AZD1222 COVID-19 vaccine. Assay: immunoSEQ multiplex PCR; the TCRdb copy retains only in-frame clones and omits some. The sample records some 130,000 clones, approximately 90% being singletons. The input for sequencing was peripheral blood, taken on day 0 of AZD1222 vaccination. These receptors originate from an adult in good health.

The chain combines TRBV20-1 with TRBJ1-5, with a possible D match to TRBD1 (6 bases). Per the germline V gene, CDR1 is DFQATT and CDR2 is SNEGSKA (reference sequence). CDR3 length equals 16 residues. The germline V and J ends were trimmed by 3 bases and 11 bases, with 26 bases remaining between them. CDR3 sequence (DNA): TGCAGTGCTAGTCTCCGGGACAAAAGGGCGGAATTTACCCAGCATTTT. It translates to CSASLRDKRAEFTQHF.

This chain connects TRBV19 to TRBJ1-5, with a weak D call TRBD1 (6 bases). Trimming removed 6 bases at V and 0 bases at J, with 12 bases between. Germline CDR1 LNHDA, CDR2 SQIVND (reference sequence). The CDR3 is 15 amino acids. CDR3 DNA: TGTGCCAGTAGAGGCAGGGGAAATAGCAATCAGCCCCAGCATTTT. Translated: CASRGRGNSNQPQHF.

The chain is built from TRBV7-9 and TRBJ1-5; D is undetermined. This CDR3 has 14 amino acids. Germline CDR1 reads SEHNR; CDR2 reads FQNEAQ (reference sequence). Trimming stripped 5 bases from V and 1 base from J, with 9 bases between. CDR3 nucleotide sequence: TGTGCCAGCAGCAAAATCGACAGCAATCAGCCCCAGCATTTT. Protein product: CASSKIDSNQPQHF.

J is TRBJ1-1 and V is TRBV7-2, with a tentative D call TRBD1 (5 bases). Germline CDR1 and CDR2: SGHTA and FQGNSA. Trimming took off 0 bases at V and 0 bases at J, with 23 bases between the two ends. CDR3 size: 20 residues. The CDR3 DNA reads TGTGCCAGCAGCTTAGCGGGGGTCGGGGCAGCCCGAACTGTGAACACTGAAGCTTTCTTT. Translation: CASSLAGVGAARTVNTEAFF. The full variable domain, rest sourced from reference TRBV7-2 and TRBJ1-1, is GAGVSQSPSNKVTEKGKDVELRCDPISGHTALYWYRQSLGQGLEFLIYFQGNSAPDKSGLPSDRFSAERTGGSVSTLTIQRTQQEDSAVYLCASSLAGVGAARTVNTEAFFGQGTRLTVV.

The chain joins TRBV10-3 to TRBJ2-5; TRBD1 agrees at 7 bases. The CDR3 is 18 residues long. CDR1 and CDR2 from the germline V gene are ENHRY and SYGVKD. After removal of 0 bases from V and 5 bases from J, the junction contained 15 bases not matched to a gene. The CDR3, as DNA: TGTGCCATCAGTGAGTCGGGGGTATTCTCGGGACAGAGGGAGACCCAGTACTTC. Amino acids: CAISESGVFSGQRETQYF.

This chain uses TRBV9 with TRBJ1-3; D is undetermined. Between the trimmed V and J ends, which lost 0 bases and 2 bases, there was a span of 15 bases. The CDR3 extends over 17 amino acids. CDR1 SGDLS and CDR2 YYNGEE come from the germline V gene. The CDR3 sequence is CASSVGALPPTGNTIYF. As DNA, the CDR3 is TGTGCCAGCAGCGTAGGGGCTCTCCCACCTACTGGAAACACCATATATTTT.

This chain joins TRBV5-1 and TRBJ2-1; TRBD2 agrees at 8 bases. CDR1 is SGHRS, CDR2 YFSETQ, per germline. This CDR3 is 16 amino acids long. V lost 0 bases, J lost 6 bases, and 8 bases stayed unmatched. The CDR3 coding sequence is TGCGCCAGCAGCTTGGTGGGGACTAGTCGTTTCAATGAGCAGTTCTTC. It translates to CASSLVGTSRFNEQFF. The variable domain in full, completed from reference TRBV5-1 and TRBJ2-1, reads KAGVTQTPRYLIKTRGQQVTLSCSPISGHRSVSWYQQTPGQGLQFLFEYFSETQRNKGNFPGRFSGRQFSNSRSEMNVSTLELGDSALYLCASSLVGTSRFNEQFFGPGTRLTVL.

The V and J genes are TRBV7-3 and TRBJ1-5; 7 nucleotides align to TRBD1. CDR3 length equals 13 residues. Germline CDR1 reads SGHTA; CDR2 reads FQGTGA. The V gene end was trimmed by 5 bases and the J gene end by 6 bases; junction bases not matched to a gene: 4. CDR3 region: CASSRQGGQPQHF. CDR3 in DNA: TGTGCCAGCAGCAGACAGGGAGGTCAGCCCCAGCATTTT.

The chain employs TRBV7-6 and TRBJ2-7; the D gene is possibly TRBD1 (6 bases). The CDR3 is 15 amino acids. V was cut by 1 base and J by 2 bases, with 12 bases left in between. CDR1 and CDR2 (germline): SGHVS, FNYEAQ. CDR3 region: CASSLVQGFTYEQYF. As DNA, the CDR3 is TGTGCCAGCAGCTTAGTTCAGGGGTTCACCTACGAGCAGTACTTC.